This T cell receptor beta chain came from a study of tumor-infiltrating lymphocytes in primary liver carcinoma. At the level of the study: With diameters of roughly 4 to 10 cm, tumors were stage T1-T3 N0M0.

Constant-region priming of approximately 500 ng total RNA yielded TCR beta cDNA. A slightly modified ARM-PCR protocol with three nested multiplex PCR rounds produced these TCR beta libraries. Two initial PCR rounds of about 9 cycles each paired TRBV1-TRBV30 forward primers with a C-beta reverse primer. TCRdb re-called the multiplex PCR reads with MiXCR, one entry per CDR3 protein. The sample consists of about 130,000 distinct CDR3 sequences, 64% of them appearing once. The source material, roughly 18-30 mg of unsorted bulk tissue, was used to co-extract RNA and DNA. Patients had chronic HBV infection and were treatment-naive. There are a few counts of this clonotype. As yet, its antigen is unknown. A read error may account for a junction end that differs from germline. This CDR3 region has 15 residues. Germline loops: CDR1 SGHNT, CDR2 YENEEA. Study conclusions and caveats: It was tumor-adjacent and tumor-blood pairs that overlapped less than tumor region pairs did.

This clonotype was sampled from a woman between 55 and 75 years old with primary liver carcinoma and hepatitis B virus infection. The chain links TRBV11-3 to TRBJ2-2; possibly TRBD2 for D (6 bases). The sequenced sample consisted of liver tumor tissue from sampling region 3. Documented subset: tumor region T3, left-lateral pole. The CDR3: CASSPRVVLSGGLFF. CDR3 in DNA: TGTGCCAGCAGCCCGAGGGTTGTCCTATCCGGGGGGCTGTTTTTT. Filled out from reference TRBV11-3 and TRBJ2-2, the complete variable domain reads EAGVVQSPRYKIIEKKQPVAFWCNPISGHNTLYWYLQNLGQGPELLIRYENEEAVDDSQLPKDRFSAERLKGVDSTLKIQPAELGDSAVYLCASSPRVVLSGGLFFGEGSRLTVL.